The 15 T cell receptor beta chains below come from one sample, sequenced in a study of blood T cell repertoires in COVID-19. Sequencing was performed with immunoSEQ multiplex PCR; in TCRdb, only in-frame clones are kept and a portion is missing. Of fewer than 200,000 clones listed, about four fifths are singletons. Sequenced material: peripheral blood. The receptor source for this set is a human donor in a cohort sampled during active COVID-19.

The rearrangement joins TRBV18 to TRBJ1-1; D gene ambiguous. This CDR3 region has 13 residues. The germline V gene encodes CDR1 KGHSH and CDR2 LQKENI. The V and J ends lost 5 bases and 0 bases respectively, with 7 bases between them. The CDR3 loop is CASSDLVNTEAFF. The CDR3 region has the DNA TGTGCCAGCTCAGACCTAGTGAACACTGAAGCTTTCTTT.

V is TRBV14 and J is TRBJ1-1; the match to TRBD1 covers 9 bases. V dropped 4 bases and J dropped 0; count of bases not matched to a gene: 6. Germline CDR1 reads SGHDN; CDR2 reads FVKESK. The CDR3 extends over 16 amino acids. Here the CDR3 reads CASSPTGGPLNTEAFF. For the CDR3, the DNA is TGTGCCAGCAGCCCTACAGGGGGCCCGTTGAACACTGAAGCTTTCTTT.

The chain joins TRBV5-4 to TRBJ1-2, with TRBD1 identical over 9 bases. The CDR3 sequence is 16 residues long. V dropped 4 bases and J dropped 6; count of bases not matched to a gene: 13. The germline gives CDR1 SGHNT, CDR2 YYREEE (reference sequence). CDR3: CASSPPTGGAFNGYTF. The DNA for the CDR3 is TGTGCCAGCAGCCCTCCAACAGGGGGCGCGTTCAATGGCTACACCTTC.

The chain joins TRBV29-1 to TRBJ2-1, with TRBD2 matching 7 bases. This CDR3 region has 13 residues. Trimming took 5 bases from V and 2 from J; bases not matched to a gene: 3. CDR1 and CDR2 from the germline V gene are SQVTM and ANQGSEA. CDR3 amino acids: CSVSGRAYNEQFF. The CDR3, as DNA: TGCAGCGTTTCTGGGAGGGCCTACAATGAGCAGTTCTTC.

V gene TRBV6-2 or TRBV6-3 combines with J gene TRBJ1-5; no clear D gene. The CDR3 length is 13 residues. V lost 5 bases, J lost 9 bases, and 14 bases lay in between. Germline lookup yields CDR1 MNHEY and CDR2 SVGEGT. This chain's CDR3 is CASSLAIVGPQHF. As DNA, the CDR3 is TGTGCCAGCAGTCTCGCAATAGTCGGGCCCCAGCATTTT.

Comment on this clone: The sample has other DNA sequences that encode this CDR3 too. J is TRBJ2-1 and V is TRBV4-1, with 7 positions matching TRBD2. Germline V gives CDR1 MGHRA, CDR2 YSYEKL. The CDR3 covers 15 residues. V shed 4 bases and J 0 bases; nucleotides not matched to a gene: 3. The CDR3 nucleotides read TGCGCCAGCAGCCGCGGGGGTAGCTCCTACAATGAGCAGTTCTTC. This gives the protein CASSRGGSSYNEQFF.

The chain couples TRBV15 to TRBJ1-2; D unclear. Germline values: CDR1 LNHNV, CDR2 YYDKDF (reference sequence). The CDR3 runs to 16 residues. Trimming stripped 0 bases from V and 5 bases from J, with 16 bases between. CDR3 protein: CATSRDPPTVSYGYTF. The CDR3 bases are TGTGCCACCAGCAGAGACCCGCCCACAGTTTCATATGGCTACACCTTC.

The genes are TRBV12-3 or TRBV12-4 and TRBJ1-2; D not resolved. The CDR3 consists of 13 residues. V was shortened by 1 base and J by 4 bases, with 7 bases between the two germline ends. The CDR3 coding sequence is TGTGCCAGCAGTTTAGGGCAGATCTATGGCTACACCTTC. It is translated as CASSLGQIYGYTF.

This clone was counted between two and nine times. The V gene is TRBV27, the J gene TRBJ1-5, with TRBD1 matching over 7 bases. V lost 4 bases, J lost 3 bases, and 6 bases stayed unmatched. Germline V gene sequence: CDR1 MNHEY, CDR2 SMNVEV (reference sequence). The CDR3 spans 15 residues. DNA of the CDR3: TGTGCCAGCAGTTCACTAGGGACAGACAATCAGCCCCAGCATTTT. It is translated as CASSSLGTDNQPQHF.

The V gene is TRBV14, the J gene TRBJ2-7; tentative D call: TRBD1 (6 bases). Germline loops: CDR1 SGHDN, CDR2 FVKESK. This CDR3 has 14 amino acids. V was clipped by 1 base and J by 1 base, with 8 bases between them. In DNA form, the CDR3 reads TGTGCCAGCAGCCAAGGACAGGTTTCCTACGAGCAGTACTTC. The encoded protein is CASSQGQVSYEQYF.

This clone appeared once. The chain uses TRBV3-1 (or the pseudogene TRBV3-2) and TRBJ2-7, with 8 nucleotides matching TRBD1. The ends lost 5 bases at V and 6 bases at J; junction bases unmatched: 9. This CDR3 region has 14 residues. Per germline, CDR1 LGHDT and CDR2 YNNKEL (reference sequence). This CDR3 reads CASSLGTGDSEQYF. CDR3 DNA: TGTGCCAGCAGCTTAGGGACAGGTGACTCCGAGCAGTACTTC.

This chain joins TRBV6-2 or TRBV6-3 and TRBJ2-7, with D possibly matching TRBD2 (6 bases). Per the germline V gene, CDR1 is MNHEY and CDR2 is SVGEGT. The germline V and J ends were trimmed by 5 bases and 3 bases, with 11 bases remaining between them. The CDR3 totals 13 residues. Here the CDR3 reads CASSLGGVYEQYF. The CDR3 coding sequence is TGTGCCAGCAGTCTCGGGGGTGTCTACGAGCAGTACTTC.

The chain employs TRBV3-1 (or the pseudogene TRBV3-2) and TRBJ1-4; D remains ambiguous. Germline CDR1 is LGHDT and CDR2 is YNNKEL (reference sequence). Trimming left V 1 base short and J 5 bases short, with 8 bases between. The CDR3 has 14 amino acids. CDR3 region: CASSQAGENEKLFF. CDR3 bases: TGTGCCAGCAGCCAAGCCGGGGAGAATGAAAAACTGTTTTTT.

The chain carries TRBV12-3 or TRBV12-4 and TRBJ1-2; D unresolved. Trimming took 2 bases from V and 1 from J, leaving 5 bases between them. The CDR3 length is 13 residues. The CDR3 sequence is CASSLSLNYGYTF. The CDR3, as DNA: TGTGCCAGCAGTTTAAGCCTTAACTATGGCTACACCTTC.

The chain combines TRBV28 with TRBJ1-6; 8 bases match TRBD1. This CDR3 contains 17 residues. CDR1 and CDR2 (germline): MDHEN, SYDVKM. Germline trimming cut 1 base from V and 9 bases from J; bases unmatched to any gene: 11. CDR3: CASSLYSGGVSVSPLHF. The CDR3 nucleotides read TGTGCCAGCAGTTTATATTCAGGGGGCGTATCGGTTTCACCCCTCCACTTT.